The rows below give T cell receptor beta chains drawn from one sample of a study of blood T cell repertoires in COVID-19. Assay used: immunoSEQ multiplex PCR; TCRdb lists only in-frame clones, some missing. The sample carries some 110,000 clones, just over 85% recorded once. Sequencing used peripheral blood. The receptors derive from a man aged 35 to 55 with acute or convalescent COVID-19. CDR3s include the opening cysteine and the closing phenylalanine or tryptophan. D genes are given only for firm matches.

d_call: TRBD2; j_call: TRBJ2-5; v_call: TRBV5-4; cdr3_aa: CASSKGLAGVEETQYF; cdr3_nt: TGTGCCAGCAGCAAGGGACTAGCGGGAGTAGAGGAGACCCAGTACTTC
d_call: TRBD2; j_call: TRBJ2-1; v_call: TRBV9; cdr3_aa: CASSIRGGTNNEQFF; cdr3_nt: TGTGCCAGCAGTATTAGGGGAGGGACGAACAATGAGCAGTTCTTC
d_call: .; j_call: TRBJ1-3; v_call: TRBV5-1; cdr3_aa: CASSLDRSGNTIYF; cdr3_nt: TGCGCCAGCAGCTTGGACAGATCTGGAAACACCATATATTTT
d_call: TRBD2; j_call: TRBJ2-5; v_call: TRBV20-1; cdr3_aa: CSASAGLAGETQYF; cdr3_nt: TGCAGTGCTAGTGCGGGACTAGCGGGAGAGACCCAGTACTTC
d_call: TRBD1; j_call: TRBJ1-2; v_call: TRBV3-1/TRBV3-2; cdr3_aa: CASSQDFRGVVGYTF; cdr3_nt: TGTGCCAGCAGCCAAGACTTCAGGGGGGTTGTCGGCTACACCTTC
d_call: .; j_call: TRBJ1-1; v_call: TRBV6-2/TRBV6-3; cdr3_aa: CASSYSDTTEAFF; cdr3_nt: TGTGCCAGCAGTTACTCGGACACAACCGAAGCTTTCTTT
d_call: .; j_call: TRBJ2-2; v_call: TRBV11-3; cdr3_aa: CASSLHTGNTGELFF; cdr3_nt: TGTGCCAGCAGCCTTCACACAGGGAACACCGGGGAGCTGTTTTTT
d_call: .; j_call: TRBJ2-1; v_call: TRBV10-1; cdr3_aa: CASSDSGSGRDEQFF; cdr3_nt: TGCGCCAGCAGTGATTCGGGATCCGGTAGGGATGAGCAGTTCTTC
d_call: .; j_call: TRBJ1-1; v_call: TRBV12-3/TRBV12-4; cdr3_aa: CASGNTEAFF; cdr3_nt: TGTGCGTCGGGGAACACTGAAGCTTTCTTT
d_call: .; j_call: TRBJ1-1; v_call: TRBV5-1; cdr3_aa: CASSLWARDTEAFF; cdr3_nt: TGCGCCAGCAGCTTGTGGGCGCGGGACACTGAAGCTTTCTTT